The 10 T cell receptor beta chains in this list originate from one sample, sequenced in a study of blood T cell repertoires in COVID-19. Using immunoSEQ multiplex PCR, the repertoire was profiled, and TCRdb retains in-frame clones only, with some absent. The sample lists 55,000 to 70,000 clones, about nine tenths occurring once. Sequencing used peripheral blood. The receptors were sampled from a woman under 30 with acute or convalescent COVID-19.

The chain is built from TRBV25-1 and TRBJ1-5, with 9 bases that match TRBD1. The germline V gene has CDR1 MGHDK and CDR2 SYGVNS. The V and J ends lost 3 bases and 1 base, in that order; junction bases with no gene match: 1. CDR3 length: 15 residues. CDR3 protein: CASSDGQGSNQPQHF. The DNA of the CDR3 is TGTGCCAGCAGTGACGGACAGGGGAGCAATCAGCCCCAGCATTTT.

This sequence joins TRBV18 and TRBJ2-2, with 11 positions matching TRBD1. Per germline, CDR1 KGHSH and CDR2 LQKENI. The CDR3 is 15 residues long. V was pared by 2 bases and J by 4 bases, with 0 bases of the junction left unmatched. Here the CDR3 reads CASSPGTGGTGELFF. The CDR3 nucleotides read TGTGCCAGCTCACCAGGGACAGGGGGCACCGGGGAGCTGTTTTTT. The whole variable domain, remainder taken from reference TRBV18 and TRBJ2-2, is NAGVMQNPRHLVRRRGQEARLRCSPMKGHSHVYWYRQLPEEGLKFMVYLQKENIIDESGMPKERFSAEFPKEGPSILRIQQVVRGDSAAYFCASSPGTGGTGELFFGEGSRLTVL.

This clone showed up just once. The chain couples TRBV11-2 to TRBJ2-1, with D tentatively TRBD2 (5 bases). CDR1 and CDR2 from the germline V gene are SGHAT and FQNNGV. V lost 3 bases, J lost 1 base, and 13 bases lay in between. CDR3 length: 16 residues. This CDR3 is CASSFGRRESYNEQFF. The CDR3 DNA reads as TGTGCCAGCAGCTTCGGACGCCGGGAATCCTACAATGAGCAGTTCTTC.

The chain employs TRBV13 and TRBJ2-1, with D unclear. V lost 5 bases, J lost 7 bases, and 12 bases lay in between. Per germline, CDR1 PRHDT and CDR2 FYEKMQ (reference sequence). The CDR3 extends over 13 amino acids. In nucleotides, the CDR3 is TGTGCCAGCAGCCTCGGGTCAATGAATGAGCAGTTCTTC. Its translation is CASSLGSMNEQFF.

The chain combines TRBV5-4 with TRBJ2-7; TRBD2 is a possible D gene (6 bases). This CDR3 spans 15 amino acids. The germline V and J ends were trimmed by 1 base and 5 bases, with 16 bases remaining between them. CDR1 is SGHNT and CDR2 is YYREEE in the germline V gene (reference sequence). Here the CDR3 DNA reads TGTGCCAGCAGCTTGTCCCCCGGAGGGCCCCACGAGCAGTACTTC. The encoded protein is CASSLSPGGPHEQYF.

The gene calls are TRBV2 and TRBJ1-5; possibly TRBD1 for D (5 bases). The CDR3 is 14 residues long. V was cut by 6 bases and J by 5 bases, with 14 bases left in between. Germline values: CDR1 SNHLY, CDR2 FYNNEI. CDR3 sequence reads: CASSTGGGDQPQHF. CDR3 DNA: TGTGCCAGCAGCACGGGCGGGGGAGATCAGCCCCAGCATTTT.

The chain joins TRBV5-1 to TRBJ1-1; no firm D call. Germline V gene lookup returns CDR1 SGHRS and CDR2 YFSETQ. V was clipped by 4 bases and J by 1 base, with 8 bases between them. The CDR3 has 13 amino acids. The CDR3 is CASSPNRNTEAFF. The CDR3 nucleotides are TGCGCCAGCAGCCCTAACAGGAACACTGAAGCTTTCTTT.

This clone was counted a single time. V is TRBV29-1 and J is TRBJ2-5, with D possibly TRBD2 on 6 matching bases. Per the germline V gene, CDR1 is SQVTM and CDR2 is ANQGSEA. The CDR3 is 15 residues long. V was pared by 6 bases and J by 2 bases, with 19 bases between. The DNA for the CDR3 is TGCAGCGTCGACCACGGGGGATCCGGGCAAGAGACCCAGTACTTC. Encoded protein: CSVDHGGSGQETQYF.

The chain is built from TRBV7-2 and TRBJ2-1; 8 bases line up with TRBD2. This CDR3 has 15 residues. Unmatched junction bases numbered 6, after V lost 1 base and J lost 7 bases. Germline CDR1 reads SGHTA; CDR2 reads FQGNSA. CDR3 region: CASSLVAGNKNEQFF. DNA for the CDR3: TGTGCCAGCAGCTTAGTAGCGGGGAATAAGAATGAGCAGTTCTTC. Complete variable domain (other parts from reference TRBV7-2 and TRBJ2-1): GAGVSQSPSNKVTEKGKDVELRCDPISGHTALYWYRQSLGQGLEFLIYFQGNSAPDKSGLPSDRFSAERTGGSVSTLTIQRTQQEDSAVYLCASSLVAGNKNEQFFGPGTRLTVL.

The chain recombines TRBV27 with TRBJ2-7; 8 nucleotides align to TRBD2. Trimming at V came to 1 base and at J to 7 bases, leaving 6 bases not matched to a gene. Germline-derived CDR1 and CDR2 are MNHEY and SMNVEV (reference sequence). The CDR3 runs 14 residues. The CDR3 nucleotides are TGTGCCAGCAGTTTATTTGCGGGAGGAAGGGAGCAGTACTTC. Encoded protein: CASSLFAGGREQYF.